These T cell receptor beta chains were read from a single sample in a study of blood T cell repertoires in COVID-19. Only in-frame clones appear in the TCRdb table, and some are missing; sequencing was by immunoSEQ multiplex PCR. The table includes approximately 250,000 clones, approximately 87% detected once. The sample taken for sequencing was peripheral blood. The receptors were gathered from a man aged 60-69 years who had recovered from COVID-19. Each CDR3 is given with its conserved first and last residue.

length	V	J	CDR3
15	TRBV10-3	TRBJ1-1	CAISETSQGAGGAFF
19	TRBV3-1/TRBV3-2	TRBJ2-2	CASSYKRRGGGRYTGELFF
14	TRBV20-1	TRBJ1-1	CSASLDGGVTEAFF
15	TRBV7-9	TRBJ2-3	CASSPSGRGSDTQYF
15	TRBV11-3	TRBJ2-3	CASSSGQGSTDTQYF
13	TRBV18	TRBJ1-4	CASSRSGDEKLFF
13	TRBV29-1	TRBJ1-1	CSTDRVRDTEAFF
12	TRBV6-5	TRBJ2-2	CASTRGAGELFF
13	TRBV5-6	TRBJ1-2	CASRLQGDYGYTF
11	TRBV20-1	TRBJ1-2	CSGAGGAGYTF
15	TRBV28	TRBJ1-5	CASSFGGTGNQPQHF
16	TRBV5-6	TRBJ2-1	CASSLKPRLAADEQFF
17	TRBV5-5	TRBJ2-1	CASSRTPGLAGSNEQFF
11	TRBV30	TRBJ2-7	CAWSPNYEQYF
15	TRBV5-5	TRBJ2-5	CASSALTGGGSSQYF
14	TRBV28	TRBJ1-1	CASSLRQGGAEAFF
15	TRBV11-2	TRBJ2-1	CASSLVRAGLVREFF
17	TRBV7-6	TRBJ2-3	CASSLLASGRGVDTQYF
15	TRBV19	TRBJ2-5	CASSKMDRAGETQYF
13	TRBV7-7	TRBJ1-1	CASSLDRNTEAFF
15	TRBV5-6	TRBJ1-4	CASSSVHLTNEKLFF
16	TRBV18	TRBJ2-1	CASSPGARVSYNEQFF
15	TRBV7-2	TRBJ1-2	CASSLDIFQSYGYTF
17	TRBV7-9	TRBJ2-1	CASSLGGGGGNYNEQFF
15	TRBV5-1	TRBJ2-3	CASSLVQGLRDTQYF
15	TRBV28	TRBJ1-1	CASSFGVGRGTEAFF
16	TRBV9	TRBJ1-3	CASSGRRGSSGNTIYF
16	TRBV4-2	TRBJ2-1	CASSQEGGLGIFEQFF
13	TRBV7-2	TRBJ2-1	CASSSRTSGEQFF
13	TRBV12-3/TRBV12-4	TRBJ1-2	CASSLRGGDGYTF
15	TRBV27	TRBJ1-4	CASSSADRLIEKLFF
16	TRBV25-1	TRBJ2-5	CASSVPGRGYQETQYF
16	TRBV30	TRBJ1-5	CAWSRAGTGGHQPQHF
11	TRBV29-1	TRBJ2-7	CSVGLADEQYF
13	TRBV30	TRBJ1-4	CACNRRTKEKLFF
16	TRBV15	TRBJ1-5	CATSIAGQGRNQPQHF
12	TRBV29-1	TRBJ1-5	CSVEDEEGPQHF
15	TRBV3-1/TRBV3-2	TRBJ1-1	CASSHGDRAHTEAFF
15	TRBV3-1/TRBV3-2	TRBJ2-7	CASSQSDRLGYEQYF
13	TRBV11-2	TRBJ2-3	CASSLVLGATQYF